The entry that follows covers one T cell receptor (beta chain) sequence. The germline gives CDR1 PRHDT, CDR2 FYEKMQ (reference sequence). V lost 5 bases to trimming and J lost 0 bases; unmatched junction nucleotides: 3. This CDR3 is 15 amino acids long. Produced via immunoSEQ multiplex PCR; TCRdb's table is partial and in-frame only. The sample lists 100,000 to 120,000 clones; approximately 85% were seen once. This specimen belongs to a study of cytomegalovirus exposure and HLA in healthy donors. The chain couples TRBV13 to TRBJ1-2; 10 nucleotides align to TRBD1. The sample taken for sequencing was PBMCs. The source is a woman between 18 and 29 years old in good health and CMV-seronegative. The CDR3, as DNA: TGTGCCAGCAGCACTGGACAGGGGGCTAACTATGGCTACACCTTC. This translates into CASSTGQGANYGYTF.